These 23 T cell receptor beta chains originate from one sample sequenced in a study of CXCR3-negative and CXCR3-positive naive CD8 T cells (dated 2019 in TCRdb). Sequencing was performed on a NextSeq 550. The Human TCR Profiling Kit (MiLaboratory) was used to make UMI-labeled 5' RACE TRB cDNA libraries. Each CDR3 protein sequence appears as one entry after TCRdb reprocessed the reads, and no DNA is included. The sample has some 50,000 distinct CDR3 sequences on record. The ten largest clones represent 1.5% of the sample. Material: naive CXCR3- CD8+ T cells from blood. The meaning of the sample's cell subset or site label: CD45RO-CCR7+CD27+CD95- naive CD8+ T cells lacking CXCR3 (TNR3-). Receptors originate from a human donor in good health. Some clones in this sample may be carry-over from other donors' samples.

The rearrangement links TRBV11-2 to TRBJ1-5. The CDR3 sequence is 17 residues long. From germline, CDR1 is SGHAT and CDR2 FQNNGV. CDR3 region: CASSLIQGPLNNQPQHF.

This chain links TRBV6-5 with TRBJ2-7; TCRdb names TRBD1, which stays unverified in the absence of DNA. The V gene's germline CDR1 is MNHEY and CDR2 SVGAGI. The CDR3 contains 16 residues. CDR3 region: CASSQTDRVVFREQYF.

The chain carries TRBV29-1 and TRBJ1-3. CDR3 size: 13 residues. Germline-derived CDR1 and CDR2 are SQVTM and ANQGSEA. CDR3 sequence reads: CSVRGPVGNTIYF. The full variable domain, with the rest looked up from reference TRBV29-1 and TRBJ1-3, is SAVISQKPSRDICQRGTSLTIQCQVDSQVTMMFWYRQQPGQSLTLIATANQGSEATYESGFVIDKFPISRPNLTFSTLTVSNMSPEDSSIYLCSVRGPVGNTIYFGEGSWLTVV.

The chain carries TRBV20-1 and TRBJ1-1. The germline V gene encodes CDR1 DFQATT and CDR2 SNEGSKA (reference sequence). CDR3 length: 13 residues. The CDR3 sequence: CSARSLRDTEAFF.

The chain uses TRBV4-3 and TRBJ2-3; no DNA is available, so the TRBD1 call from TCRdb remains unchecked. CDR1 is LGHNA, CDR2 YSLEER, per germline. The CDR3 runs 15 residues. CDR3 protein: CASSQVQGATDTQYF.

The chain combines TRBV13 with TRBJ1-3. This CDR3 has 14 residues. Germline values: CDR1 PRHDT, CDR2 FYEKMQ (reference sequence). The CDR3 loop reads CASSAGLSGNTIYF.

Here the CDR3 reads CATSRGAGTEAFF. V and J are TRBV15 and TRBJ1-1; TCRdb returns TRBD1, unconfirmable since there is no DNA. Germline V lookup: CDR1 LNHNV, CDR2 YYDKDF (reference sequence). This CDR3 spans 13 amino acids.

The chain joins TRBV20-1 to TRBJ2-1; TCRdb selects TRBD1, and the lack of DNA leaves this call unchecked. The length of the CDR3 is 16 residues. Germline values: CDR1 DFQATT, CDR2 SNEGSKA (reference sequence). The CDR3 protein is CSASFPRDNSYNEQFF.

This chain connects TRBV7-9 to TRBJ1-2; the D call from TCRdb, TRBD1, cannot be confirmed without DNA. The germline gives CDR1 SEHNR, CDR2 FQNEAQ (reference sequence). The CDR3 extends over 12 amino acids. The CDR3 spells CASSDRVNGYTF.

The CDR3 loop reads CASSLSRADRTDTQYF. The V call is TRBV28, the J call TRBJ2-3; TCRdb outputs TRBD2, but without DNA this stays unchecked. This CDR3 spans 16 amino acids. Germline loops: CDR1 MDHEN, CDR2 SYDVKM.

V is TRBV7-9 and J is TRBJ1-5. There are 12 residues in the CDR3. Germline assignment: CDR1 SEHNR and CDR2 FQNEAQ (reference sequence). CDR3 in amino acids: CASREDNQPQHF.

The chain links TRBV14 to TRBJ2-7; TCRdb lists TRBD1, though no DNA is available to test this call. The CDR3 consists of 13 residues. Germline V gene sequence: CDR1 SGHDN, CDR2 FVKESK. This CDR3 is CASSHRVVYEQYF.

The CDR3 here is CASSFPTTGTSGATDTQYF. The genes are TRBV5-1 and TRBJ2-3; there is no DNA to check the TCRdb D call of TRBD2. CDR1 SGHRS and CDR2 YFSETQ come from the germline V gene. The CDR3 sequence is 19 residues long. Drawing the rest from reference TRBV5-1 and TRBJ2-3, the complete variable domain is KAGVTQTPRYLIKTRGQQVTLSCSPISGHRSVSWYQQTPGQGLQFLFEYFSETQRNKGNFPGRFSGRQFSNSRSEMNVSTLELGDSALYLCASSFPTTGTSGATDTQYFGPGTRLTVL.

This rearrangement joins TRBV7-9 to TRBJ2-2; with no DNA, the TCRdb D assignment of TRBD1 cannot be verified. Looked up from germline, CDR1 is SEHNR and CDR2 is FQNEAQ (reference sequence). The CDR3 consists of 16 residues. The CDR3 sequence: CASSVDRAGNTGELFF.

The chain has TRBV5-5 and TRBJ2-3; the D gene TCRdb calls, TRBD2, cannot be checked with no DNA. The V gene's germline CDR1 is SGHKS and CDR2 YYEKEE (reference sequence). The CDR3 runs 16 residues. CDR3 loop: CASSLEWRGDTDTQYF.

This clonotype is identified as medium-sized from frequency. The chain is built from TRBV29-1 and TRBJ2-1; the TCRdb D gene call, TRBD1, has no DNA to confirm it. From germline, CDR1 is SQVTM and CDR2 ANQGSEA. The CDR3 covers 14 residues. The CDR3 loop is CSVVGQGVNNEQFF.

V usage is TRBV2 and J usage is TRBJ2-3. The CDR3 is 17 residues long. Germline loops: CDR1 SNHLY, CDR2 FYNNEI. The CDR3 sequence: CASSEAGVGLAGDTQYF.

This clonotype ranks as medium-sized in terms of frequency. The chain uses TRBV23-1 and TRBJ2-2. TRBV23-1 is recorded as an ORF, its role being uncertain. The CDR3 is made up of 13 amino acids. The CDR3 loop reads CASSPLPTGELFF.

The chain links TRBV30 to TRBJ2-5; TCRdb names TRBD1, which stays unverified in the absence of DNA. The germline gives CDR1 GTSNPN, CDR2 SVGIG (reference sequence). The CDR3 contains 14 residues. The CDR3 loop is CAWQGEMYQETQYF.

The CDR3 region is CASSFSQGWYEQYF. The chain is built from TRBV28 and TRBJ2-7; the D gene TCRdb calls, TRBD1, cannot be checked with no DNA. Germline V lookup: CDR1 MDHEN, CDR2 SYDVKM. This CDR3 contains 14 residues.

Frequency places this clonotype as medium-sized. This sequence joins TRBV4-3 and TRBJ2-7; TCRdb's assignment of TRBD1 cannot be checked, as there is no DNA. Germline V gene sequence: CDR1 LGHNA, CDR2 YSLEER. The CDR3 contains 15 residues. The CDR3 loop is CASSQFSGSSYEQYF.

The chain recombines TRBV20-1 with TRBJ1-1. The CDR3 extends over 14 amino acids. Germline assignment: CDR1 DFQATT and CDR2 SNEGSKA (reference sequence). CDR3 region: CSARDGGGWTEAFF.

The chain uses TRBV6-6 and TRBJ2-7. The CDR3 loop spans 12 amino acids. CDR1 and CDR2 (germline): MNHNY, SVGAGI (reference sequence). This CDR3 reads CASSYSGGEQYF.